Listed below are T cell receptor beta chains from one sample, sequenced in a study of glioma-infiltrating T cells after dendritic cell vaccination. Sequencing was performed with immunoSEQ multiplex PCR; in TCRdb, only in-frame clones are kept and a portion is missing. Found here are roughly 100,000 clones, about four fifths of them singletons; the top ten hold 10% to 15%. The material sequenced was blood, taken before dendritic cell vaccination. The receptors derive from a human donor with glioblastoma. The CDR3 runs from the conserved cysteine through the conserved F or W. A D gene is named only where the DNA matches it firmly. Clone size is given for some rows only: seen once, a few or many times, or a class if the clone is expanded.

D	V	length	size	J	DNA	CDR3
.	TRBV19	12	few	TRBJ1-1	TGTGCCACCTTGACAGGCCGCCCTGAAGCTTTCTTT	CATLTGRPEAFF
TRBD2	TRBV7-2	16	.	TRBJ2-7	TGTGCCAGCAGCCGAGACTTTACGGGGGGCTCCTACGAGCAGTACTTC	CASSRDFTGGSYEQYF
.	TRBV25-1	15	.	TRBJ1-3	TGTGCCAGCACCTACGGAGGAACCGCTGGAAACACCATATATTTT	CASTYGGTAGNTIYF
TRBD2	TRBV7-8	16	.	TRBJ2-3	TGTGCCAGCAGCGTAGGGACTAGCGGGACCACAGATACGCAGTATTTT	CASSVGTSGTTDTQYF
.	TRBV2	14	.	TRBJ1-2	TGTGCCAGCAGTGAAGCGCGGAGGGTCTATGGCTACACCTTC	CASSEARRVYGYTF
.	TRBV6-1	11	once	TRBJ1-1	TGTGCCAGCACTGGGGCTTATGAAGCTTTCTTT	CASTGAYEAFF
.	TRBV14	15	.	TRBJ2-2	TGTGCCAGCAGCCAATTCCTCCGGAACACCGGGGAGCTGTTTTTT	CASSQFLRNTGELFF
.	TRBV21-1	13	.	TRBJ2-7	TGTGCCAGCAGCCGGGACAGGTTCTACGAGCAGTACTTC	CASSRDRFYEQYF
.	TRBV11-3	14	.	TRBJ2-1	TGTGCCAGCAGCTTAGGGGCGGGGAACAATGAGCAGTTCTTC	CASSLGAGNNEQFF
TRBD1	TRBV4-1	14	.	TRBJ2-3	TGCGCCAGCAGACAAGGACAGGGGACAGATACGCAGTATTTT	CASRQGQGTDTQYF
.	TRBV12-5	16	.	TRBJ2-3	TGTGCTAGTGGTTTGGTACTAGGGATAGACACAGATACGCAGTATTTT	CASGLVLGIDTDTQYF
TRBD1	TRBV7-2	15	.	TRBJ1-2	TGTGCCAGCAGCAACCACGATGGGACAGAATATGGCTACACCTTC	CASSNHDGTEYGYTF
TRBD1	TRBV6-1	14	.	TRBJ1-1	TGTGCCAGCAGTACAGGGGGAGGATGGACTGAAGCTTTCTTT	CASSTGGGWTEAFF
.	TRBV30	13	.	TRBJ1-1	TGTGCCTGGAGTCCAAGACAGGACACTGAAGCTTTCTTT	CAWSPRQDTEAFF
.	TRBV9	14	few	TRBJ1-5	TGTGCCAGCAGCATGGGGTTTAGCGATCAGCCCCAGCATTTT	CASSMGFSDQPQHF
TRBD1	TRBV29-1	15	.	TRBJ1-6	TGCAGCGTTGAAGGCCGCGGACAGGGGAATTCACCCCTCCACTTT	CSVEGRGQGNSPLHF
.	TRBV7-9	15	.	TRBJ2-7	TGTGCCAGCAGCTTAGTGGTTGCAGGGGCCTACGAGCAGTACTTC	CASSLVVAGAYEQYF
.	TRBV7-8	16	.	TRBJ2-1	TGTGCCAGCAGCGCCCACGCGGGGACCTCATACAATGAGCAGTTCTTC	CASSAHAGTSYNEQFF
.	TRBV5-1	15	.	TRBJ1-4	TGCGCCAGCAGCGTAGGACTATTTTCAAATGAAAAACTGTTTTTT	CASSVGLFSNEKLFF
.	TRBV7-9	14	.	TRBJ1-5	TGTGCCAGCAGCACAGCCCATAGCAATCAGCCCCAGCATTTT	CASSTAHSNQPQHF
.	TRBV29-1	13	.	TRBJ1-1	TGCAGCGGAGGGCCCCTTGGGAGCACTGAAGCTTTCTTT	CSGGPLGSTEAFF
.	TRBV5-4	13	.	TRBJ1-2	TGTGCCAGCAGCGGAGGGCTTAACTATGGCTACACCTTC	CASSGGLNYGYTF
TRBD2	TRBV9	16	.	TRBJ2-1	TGTGCCAGCAGCGTAGGGGGGGGGAGCTCCTACAATGAGCAGTTCTTC	CASSVGGGSSYNEQFF
.	TRBV30	14	.	TRBJ2-2	TGTGCCTGTTCGCGTCCGGGTACCACCGGGGAGCTGTTTTTT	CACSRPGTTGELFF
.	TRBV15	15	.	TRBJ2-3	TGTGCCACCAGCAGAGATGAGGGCAGCACAGATACGCAGTATTTT	CATSRDEGSTDTQYF
TRBD1	TRBV7-8	14	large	TRBJ1-4	TGTGCCAGCAGCGGGGACAGCACTAATGAAAAACTGTTTTTT	CASSGDSTNEKLFF
TRBD1	TRBV6-5	15	.	TRBJ2-7	TGTGCCAGCAGTAGACGGGGGACAGGCCCCATGGAGCAGTACTTC	CASSRRGTGPMEQYF
TRBD1	TRBV12-5	17	.	TRBJ2-1	TGTGCTAGTGGTTTGCCCCTGGGACAGGCGGGCTACAATGAGCAGTTCTTC	CASGLPLGQAGYNEQFF
.	TRBV6-5	14	.	TRBJ1-4	TGTGCCAGCAGCCCCCGACAGTTTAATGAAAAACTGTTTTTT	CASSPRQFNEKLFF
TRBD1	TRBV27	15	few	TRBJ1-4	TGTGCCAGCAGTTTATATGGGACAGAGGAGGAAAAACTGTTTTTT	CASSLYGTEEEKLFF
TRBD1	TRBV7-8	14	.	TRBJ2-5	TGTGCCTGCCAGGACAGGGGGCTATCGGAGACCCAGTACTTC	CACQDRGLSETQYF
.	TRBV15	16	.	TRBJ1-2	TGTGCCACCAGCAGAGATTTAGGGACTAATAACTATGGCTACACCTTC	CATSRDLGTNNYGYTF
TRBD1	TRBV4-1	15	.	TRBJ1-1	TGCGCCAGCAGCCAAGTGCGGGACAGGGGAATTGAAGCTTTCTTT	CASSQVRDRGIEAFF
TRBD1	TRBV11-3	17	.	TRBJ1-2	TGTGCCAGCAGCCCGCCAAGGGACAGGCGGTCTAACTATGGCTACACCTTC	CASSPPRDRRSNYGYTF
.	TRBV5-1	16	.	TRBJ1-1	TGCGCCAGCAGCCCGGCCGGGGGGCGGAGGAACACTGAAGCTTTCTTT	CASSPAGGRRNTEAFF